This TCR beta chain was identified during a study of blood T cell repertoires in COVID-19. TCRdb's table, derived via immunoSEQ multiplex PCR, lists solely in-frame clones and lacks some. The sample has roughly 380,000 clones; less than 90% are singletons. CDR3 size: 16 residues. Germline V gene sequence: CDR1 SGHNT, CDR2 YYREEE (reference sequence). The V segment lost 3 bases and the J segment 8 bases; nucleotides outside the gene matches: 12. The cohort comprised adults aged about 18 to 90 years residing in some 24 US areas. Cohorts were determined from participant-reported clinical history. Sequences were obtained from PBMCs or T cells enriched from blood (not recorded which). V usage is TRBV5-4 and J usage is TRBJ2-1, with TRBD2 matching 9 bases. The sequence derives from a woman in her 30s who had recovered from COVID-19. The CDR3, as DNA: TGTGCCAGCAGCTCCCTGGAGCGGGGGGTCGTAGATGAGCAGTTCTTC. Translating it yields CASSSLERGVVDEQFF.